This TCR beta chain appears in the sequencing data of a study of T cell clonality in common variable immunodeficiency. Study-wide results and limits: Compared with controls, CVID subjects had fewer shared TCRbeta clones. TCRbeta clonality was increased in CVID versus healthy controls. Repertoire-complication correlations in CVID were limited by patient heterogeneity.

Sequencing was performed with immunoSEQ multiplex PCR; in TCRdb, only in-frame clones are kept and a portion is missing. The table lists 35,000 to 50,000 clones, with no singletons. This clone was recorded many times. Its antigen is unknown. Read sequence stops 3 residues before the CDR3 end, and the germline J gene provides the missing end. Heparinized whole blood, roughly 5 to 8.5 ml, came from each donor. Looked up from germline, CDR1 is SNHLY and CDR2 is FYNNEI. The CDR3 runs to 16 residues. With 5 bases clipped from V and 7 bases from J, the junction kept 7 bases outside the gene matches. Specimen: peripheral blood mononuclear cells. The rearrangement uses TRBV2 and TRBJ2-2; 13 bases fit TRBD2. The sequence was collected from a person aged 18 to 70 in good health. The sequenced CDR3 bases are TGTGCCAGCAGTTGGACTAGCGGGGGAGAGGGCGGGGAG. Protein sequence: CASSWTSGGEGGE. The whole CDR3 protein reads CASSWTSGGEGGELFF.